Presented here are 27 T cell receptor beta chains from one specimen sequenced in a study of cytomegalovirus exposure and HLA in healthy donors. Assay used: immunoSEQ multiplex PCR; TCRdb lists only in-frame clones, some missing. The repertoire holds approximately 72,000 clones, with about 95% as singletons. Sequenced sample: PBMCs. The receptors originated from a young woman in good health and CMV-seronegative.

The CDR3 sequence is CAWSPLGTGGHIQYF. CDR3 DNA sequence: TGTGCCTGGAGTCCCCTGGGGACAGGGGGCCACATTCAGTACTTC. This sequence joins TRBV30 and TRBJ2-4; 12 bases are shared with TRBD1. CDR1 and CDR2 (germline): GTSNPN, SVGIG (reference sequence). The CDR3 totals 15 residues. V was pared by 2 bases and J by 8 bases, with 7 bases of the junction left unmatched.

The chain employs TRBV9 and TRBJ1-5, with D hard to call. The CDR3 runs 14 residues. Between the trimmed V and J ends, which lost 2 bases and 7 bases, there was a span of 13 bases. Germline lookup yields CDR1 SGDLS and CDR2 YYNGEE. This CDR3 is CASSVTETGQPQHF. Written as DNA, the CDR3 is TGTGCCAGCAGCGTGACGGAGACCGGACAGCCCCAGCATTTT.

The chain joins TRBV28 to TRBJ1-6; 7 nucleotides agree with TRBD1. This CDR3 contains 17 residues. Per the germline V gene, CDR1 is MDHEN and CDR2 is SYDVKM. Trimming at V came to 6 bases and at J to 2 bases, leaving 10 bases not matched to a gene. The CDR3 sequence: CASRPPRGVTYNSPLHF. The CDR3 bases are TGTGCCAGCAGGCCCCCCAGGGGGGTAACCTATAATTCACCCCTCCACTTT.

In DNA, the CDR3 is TGTGCCAGCAGCCGACCGGGCCTAGGGGGTCATTCACCCCTCCACTTT. This sequence encodes CASSRPGLGGHSPLHF. This rearrangement joins TRBV25-1 to TRBJ1-6, with D perhaps TRBD1 (6 bases). The V end lost 6 bases, the J end lost 8 bases, and 20 bases lay between the germline ends. Germline CDR1 and CDR2: MGHDK and SYGVNS. The CDR3 has 16 residues.

The V call is TRBV5-1, the J call TRBJ1-5, with TRBD1 identical over 7 bases. Germline trimming cut 2 bases from V and 4 bases from J; bases unmatched to any gene: 3. This CDR3 is 14 amino acids long. The germline CDR1 and CDR2 sequences are SGHRS and YFSETQ. The CDR3 DNA reads TGCGCCAGCAGCTTAGGACAGGCGAATCAGCCCCAGCATTTT. This encodes CASSLGQANQPQHF.

This clone has only one observation. The rearrangement links TRBV6-5 to TRBJ2-2; 7 bases are shared with TRBD1. The V gene's germline CDR1 is MNHEY and CDR2 SVGAGI. CDR3 length: 15 residues. Unmatched junction bases numbered 5, after V lost 6 bases and J lost 1 base. For the CDR3, the DNA is TGTGCCAGCAGCCCGGGACAGCTGAACACCGGGGAGCTGTTTTTT. Residues: CASSPGQLNTGELFF.

V is TRBV29-1 and J is TRBJ2-5; weak D call: TRBD2 (6 bases). The CDR3 length is 20 residues. Trimming left V 4 bases short and J 5 bases short, with 35 bases between. Per germline, CDR1 SQVTM and CDR2 ANQGSEA. The CDR3 here is CSVARGFYDIRRGLRETQYF. CDR3 bases: TGCAGCGTTGCTCGGGGTTTCTACGATATACGGCGGGGCTTACGGGAGACCCAGTACTTC.

This chain links TRBV2 with TRBJ2-2; 7 bases are a match to TRBD1. Germline assignment: CDR1 SNHLY and CDR2 FYNNEI. This CDR3 has 14 amino acids. V gave up 11 bases and J gave up 1 base; unmatched junction bases: 7. For the CDR3, the DNA is TGTGCCTCCATGGGACAGATGAACACCGGGGAGCTGTTTTTT. Amino acids: CASMGQMNTGELFF.

The chain uses TRBV19 and TRBJ1-5; tentatively, D is TRBD1 (6 bases). Per germline, CDR1 LNHDA and CDR2 SQIVND (reference sequence). V was shortened by 5 bases and J by 0 bases, with 17 bases between the two germline ends. This CDR3 has 17 amino acids. The CDR3 DNA follows: TGTGCCAGTAGTGGAGGGGGGGGCACTTATAGCAATCAGCCCCAGCATTTT. Translation gives CASSGGGGTYSNQPQHF.

The chain is built from TRBV29-1 and TRBJ2-7; D is uncertain. Trimming pared 2 bases from V and 3 bases from J, leaving 8 bases between. Germline V gene data show CDR1 as SQVTM and CDR2 as ANQGSEA. The CDR3 runs to 12 residues. As DNA, the CDR3 is TGCAGCGTTGAAATAGACAACTACGAGCAGTACTTC. Translated: CSVEIDNYEQYF.

CDR3 bases: TGTGCCAGCCGGACTAGCGGACGCAATGAGCAGTTCTTC. It is translated as CASRTSGRNEQFF. This chain links TRBV5-4 with TRBJ2-1; 10 bases agree with TRBD2. Trimming took 7 bases from V and 6 from J; bases not matched to a gene: 4. The CDR3 length is 13 residues. Germline assignment: CDR1 SGHNT and CDR2 YYREEE (reference sequence).

The chain joins TRBV7-2 to TRBJ1-2, with 7 positions matching TRBD1. Germline values: CDR1 SGHTA, CDR2 FQGNSA. The CDR3 is made up of 14 amino acids. J lost 6 bases, V lost 7 bases, and 11 bases had no gene match. CDR3 nucleotide sequence: TGTGCCAGCAAAAAAGGGGGCCCGGAAGATGGCTACACCTTC. As protein: CASKKGGPEDGYTF.

A note on this clone: A junction boundary mismatches the germline segment, possibly from a read error. The chain has TRBV28 and TRBJ1-2; 7 bases are a match to TRBD1. Germline lookup yields CDR1 MDHEN and CDR2 SYDVKM. The CDR3 spans 14 residues. As DNA, the CDR3 is TGTGCCAGCAGTTTATGGACGGGGACAGAGACATTTGTCTTC. Protein product: CASSLWTGTETFVF.

The genes are TRBV7-3 and TRBJ2-2; tentative D call: TRBD2 (6 bases). The germline V and J ends were trimmed by 6 bases and 2 bases, with 13 bases remaining between them. This CDR3 has 15 residues. Germline CDR1 SGHTA, CDR2 FQGTGA. The DNA for the CDR3 is TGTGCCAGCAGGCAGGGACTGGCTAACACCGGGGAGCTGTTTTTT. Residues: CASRQGLANTGELFF.

This clone was observed a single time. The chain joins TRBV9 to TRBJ2-1, with 9 bases matching TRBD1. The CDR3 has 15 residues. CDR1 is SGDLS, CDR2 YYNGEE, per germline. The ends lost 2 bases at V and 7 bases at J; junction bases unmatched: 7. The CDR3 is CASSVTGGEWNEQFF. Here the CDR3 DNA reads TGTGCCAGCAGCGTCACAGGGGGCGAGTGGAATGAGCAGTTCTTC.

The chain combines TRBV6-4 with TRBJ2-1, with TRBD2 identical over 10 bases. Germline CDR1 is MRHNA and CDR2 is SNTAGT. Losses at the gene ends were 2 bases for V and 5 bases for J; bases not matched to a gene: 6. The CDR3 runs 16 residues. The CDR3 loop reads CASSDQERGGHNEQFF. CDR3 in DNA: TGTGCCAGCAGTGACCAAGAGCGGGGGGGCCACAATGAGCAGTTCTTC.

The count of this clone is one. The V and J genes are TRBV9 and TRBJ2-6, with 10 bases identical to TRBD1. Trimming cost V 4 bases and J 0 bases; bases outside gene matches: 13. Germline values: CDR1 SGDLS, CDR2 YYNGEE. The CDR3 runs to 20 residues. CDR3 in DNA: TGTGCCAGCAGCTCATCCACCTCGGGACAGGGGTCCTCTGGGGCCAACGTCCTGACTTTC. It codes for CASSSSTSGQGSSGANVLTF.

The gene calls are TRBV5-4 and TRBJ1-2; maybe TRBD1 (5 bases). V lost 1 base and J 4 bases, leaving 20 bases between the germline ends. CDR1 SGHNT and CDR2 YYREEE come from the germline V gene (reference sequence). CDR3 size: 17 residues. CDR3 bases: TGTGCCAGCAGCTTGAAAGTAGGGGCGGCTCCTGTCTATGGCTACACCTTC. Amino acid sequence: CASSLKVGAAPVYGYTF.

This chain uses TRBV2 with TRBJ2-1; TRBD2 agrees at 8 bases. V was clipped by 4 bases and J by 2 bases; unmatched bases: 1. This CDR3 comprises 14 residues. Germline V gene sequence: CDR1 SNHLY, CDR2 FYNNEI. The CDR3, as DNA: TGTGCCAGCAGTGTTAGCGGGACCTACAATGAGCAGTTCTTC. Translated: CASSVSGTYNEQFF.

The genes are TRBV5-4 and TRBJ2-3, with TRBD2 matching 7 bases. This CDR3 region has 15 residues. CDR1 is SGHNT and CDR2 is YYREEE in the germline V gene (reference sequence). The junction had 12 bases not matched to a gene; V was cut back by 9 bases and J by 2 bases. CDR3 sequence (DNA): TGTGCCATATCGGCTCTAGCGGAGACCACAGATACGCAGTATTTT. Translating it yields CAISALAETTDTQYF. Looking up the rest from reference TRBV5-4 and TRBJ2-3 gives the full variable domain: ETGVTQSPTHLIKTRGQQVTLRCSSQSGHNTVSWYQQALGQGPQFIFQYYREEENGRGNFPPRFSGLQFPNYSSELNVNALELDDSALYLCAISALAETTDTQYFGPGTRLTVL.

V and J are TRBV4-1 and TRBJ2-2; 15 bases line up with TRBD2. The CDR3 spans 18 residues. V shed 0 bases and J 4 bases; nucleotides not matched to a gene: 3. Germline lookup yields CDR1 MGHRA and CDR2 YSYEKL. CDR3 nucleotides: TGCGCCAGCAGCCAAGATCGGACTAGCGGGGGGGTCACCGGGGAGCTGTTTTTT. Translation gives CASSQDRTSGGVTGELFF.

The chain links TRBV10-3 to TRBJ1-3; 7 positions match TRBD1. Germline V gene sequence: CDR1 ENHRY, CDR2 SYGVKD. V lost 5 bases and J lost 0; bases outside the gene matches: 7. The CDR3 extends over 16 amino acids. CDR3 in DNA: TGTGCCATCAGTTCCCCGGGACAGAGCTCTGGAAACACCATATATTTT. This translates into CAISSPGQSSGNTIYF.

The CDR3 DNA reads as TGTGCCAGCAGCGTATCCCCGGGACTAGCGGGGGGGCTTATCGATGAGCAGTTCTTC. Translated: CASSVSPGLAGGLIDEQFF. This rearrangement joins TRBV9 to TRBJ2-1, with 16 bases aligning to TRBD2. CDR3 length: 19 residues. V gave up 1 base and J gave up 8 bases; unmatched junction bases: 12. Looked up from germline, CDR1 is SGDLS and CDR2 is YYNGEE.

This chain joins TRBV6-5 and TRBJ1-1; 8 bases align to TRBD1. V was pared by 2 bases and J by 4 bases, with 6 bases of the junction left unmatched. The CDR3 runs 15 residues. The germline CDR1 and CDR2 sequences are MNHEY and SVGAGI. CDR3 in DNA: TGTGCCAGCAGTTACGGCTCAGGGGGCACCACTGAAGCTTTCTTT. The encoded protein is CASSYGSGGTTEAFF.

This chain connects TRBV19 to TRBJ1-5; the match to TRBD1 covers 8 bases. V lost 4 bases to trimming and J lost 4 bases; unmatched junction nucleotides: 9. Looked up from germline, CDR1 is LNHDA and CDR2 is SQIVND (reference sequence). This CDR3 contains 16 residues. Here the CDR3 DNA reads TGTGCCAGTAGTACAGGGGGCCCGCTCGTAAATCAGCCCCAGCATTTT. Protein: CASSTGGPLVNQPQHF.

The V and J genes are TRBV7-9 and TRBJ2-2, with TRBD2 as a possible D gene (6 bases). The CDR3 loop spans 15 amino acids. V dropped 3 bases and J dropped 6 bases, with 14 bases sitting between them. The germline gives CDR1 SEHNR, CDR2 FQNEAQ (reference sequence). The CDR3 region is CASSFSDYTAGELFF. In DNA, the CDR3 is TGTGCCAGCAGCTTTTCGGACTATACAGCCGGGGAGCTGTTTTTT.

The CDR3 DNA sequence: TGTGCCAGTAGGGGGGACAGGGACGTTAGCAATCAGCCCCAGCATTTT. This translates into CASRGDRDVSNQPQHF. The chain carries TRBV19 and TRBJ1-5, with 9 bases matching TRBD1. In germline, CDR1 is LNHDA, CDR2 SQIVND (reference sequence). This CDR3 spans 16 amino acids. J gave up 0 bases and V 6 bases, and 6 bases lay outside the gene matches.